This T cell receptor beta chain was documented in a study of memory CD8 T cells in hepatitis C reinfection. Study information: After reinfection, a couple of primary-infection resolvers became chronically infected. Study-level points and caveats: Conclusions on public clonotypes and secondary clearance were not definitive with five or six donors.

As to this clone: The antigen is unknown.

V was shortened by 5 bases and J by 6 bases, with 10 bases between the two germline ends. The CDR3 is made up of 13 amino acids. CDR1 and CDR2 from the germline V gene are MNHEY and SMNVEV (reference sequence). The assay was immunoSEQ multiplex PCR, and TCRdb's table has in-frame clones only and misses some. The sample consists of about 43,000 clones, 89% of them appearing once. As for time point: late/post reinfection, 12 to 24 weeks after detection. Sorted cells were sequenced directly ex vivo without any in vitro expansion. Donors were people who inject drugs in the Montreal HEPCO cohort. The TCR sequence derives from a man younger than 30 with hepatitis C virus infection. The rearrangement uses TRBV27 and TRBJ2-2; D is unresolved. The sample was naive CD8+ T cells sorted from blood. CDR3 protein: CASSPVVSGELFF. The CDR3 region has the DNA TGTGCCAGCAGTCCCGTAGTGTCCGGGGAGCTGTTTTTT.